This section outlines one T cell receptor beta chain sequence together with its context. Its cognate antigen has yet to be identified. No base quality values were provided; no much bigger clone lies one nucleotide off. TCRbeta CDR3 regions were amplified from genomic DNA by means of the immunoSEQ Assay, a bias-controlled multiplex PCR. The published analysis was carried out like this. Within the assay, amplification of reference gene primers was used to estimate how many nucleated cells each sample contained. Sequence reads were collapsed and filtered to measure the absolute abundance of every unique TCRbeta CDR3 rearrangement. For each sample, productive Simpson clonality was calculated as the square root of Simpson's diversity index over productive rearrangements. Held by TCRdb, this immuneACCESS table contains in-frame sequences only and omits some clones. Under half of the omission traces to an unresolved V gene where checked; the cause of the rest is unknown. Clone size and the V and J calls come from that table; the DNA yielded D and trimming. The sample yields approximately 140,000 clones; approximately 90% were counted once. 28% of the sample comes from the top ten.

The data derive from a study of blood T cell repertoires in COVID-19 (dated by TCRdb to the early 2020s). For the wider study: The collaborator samples originated in the United States, Italy and Spain and spanned the acute and convalescent phases of COVID-19. The prospective study material was composed of cDNA or gDNA derived from T cells, B-cell-depleted T cells, or PBMCs. Subjects who had been exposed to COVID-19, were actively infected with it, or had recovered from it provided the deeply sampled blood TCRbeta repertoires that made up the dataset. The repertoires were released in a freely available public database intended as a resource for research on the immune response to SARS-CoV-2. The samples were drawn from two sources: the first 160 participants of the ongoing ImmuneRACE study, and over 950 subjects contributed by 6 global collaborators. Nearly every sample came with metadata listing a de-identified subject ID, COVID-19 status, age in years and sex. Where available, HLA class I and class II types were obtained from metadata supplied by the sample provider rather than from assay-based typing.

The CDR3 sequence holds 14 residues, the cysteine and phenylalanine included. Of the read, only the CDR3 DNA is kept; its 42 bases are in frame from base 1. V trim: 10 bases; J trim: 1 base; unmatched bases: 8. CDR1 and CDR2 (MNHNY, SVGAGI) derive from the germline V gene (reference sequence). The paper's findings and limits, for the study overall: The quantity of clinical and demographic metadata differed by source and by participant and was supplied without curation.

Collaborating institutions collected whole blood in K2EDTA tubes following their own protocols. For TCRbeta analysis, collaborators shipped samples as frozen whole blood, isolated PBMCs, or DNA extracted from either of those sample types. The sequence links TRBV6-6 to TRBJ1-2; a stretch of 8 junction bases matches TRBD1. The sequence came from a human donor in a cohort sampled during active COVID-19. Specimen: peripheral blood. The DNA sequence reads TGTGCCACGACTCGGGACAGGATTAACTATGGCTACACCTTC. Translated, it reads CATTRDRINYGYTF.